This T cell receptor beta chain was sequenced for a study of CD8+ T cells in alopecia areata. Study-wide context: Twice a day, 5 to 10 mg of oral tofacitinib was administered to treated patients. Study-wide findings and caveats: Scalp lesions, especially in alopecia totalis/universalis, had higher clonality than normal scalp.

V gave up 4 bases and J gave up 2 bases, with 11 bases separating them. CDR3 size: 13 residues. Germline V gives CDR1 SQVTM, CDR2 ANQGSEA. The sequencing template was cDNA reverse transcribed from extracted RNA. Repertoires were generated with immunoSEQ multiplex PCR, while TCRdb's copy carries only in-frame clones and drops some. The sample holds 100,000 to 150,000 clones; 30% to 40% are singletons and the top ten take about 3.1%. Regarding this clone: The antigen is undetermined.

The chain has TRBV29-1 and TRBJ2-5, with D hard to call. This receptor was obtained from a human donor with alopecia areata. What was sequenced was CD4+ T cells sorted from blood. The CDR3, as DNA: TGCAGCGTTGTAAGCCACAGACAAGAGACCCAGTACTTC. Protein: CSVVSHRQETQYF.